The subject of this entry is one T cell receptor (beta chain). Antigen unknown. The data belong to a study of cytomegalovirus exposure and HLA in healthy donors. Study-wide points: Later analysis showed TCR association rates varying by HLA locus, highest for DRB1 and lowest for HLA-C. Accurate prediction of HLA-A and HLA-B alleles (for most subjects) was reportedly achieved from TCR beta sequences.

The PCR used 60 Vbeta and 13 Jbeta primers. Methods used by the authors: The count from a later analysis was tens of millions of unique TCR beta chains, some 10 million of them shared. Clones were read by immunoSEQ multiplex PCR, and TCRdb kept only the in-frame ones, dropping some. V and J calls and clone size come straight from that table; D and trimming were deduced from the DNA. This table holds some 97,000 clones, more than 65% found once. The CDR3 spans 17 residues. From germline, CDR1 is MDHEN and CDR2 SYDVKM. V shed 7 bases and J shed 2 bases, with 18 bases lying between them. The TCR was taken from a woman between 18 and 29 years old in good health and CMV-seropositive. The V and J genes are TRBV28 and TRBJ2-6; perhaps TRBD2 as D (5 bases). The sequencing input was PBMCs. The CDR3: CASTALERAPGANVLTF. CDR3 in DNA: TGTGCCAGCACCGCTTTAGAGAGGGCTCCTGGGGCCAACGTCCTGACTTTC.